This T cell receptor beta chain is drawn from a study of T cells in localized non-small cell lung cancer (dated by TCRdb to 2020 to 2021). Regarding the research as a whole: The study analyzed T cell repertoires of hundreds of early-stage NSCLC patients, comparing tumors and uninvolved tumor-adjacent lungs. A mean age of 66.3 years was recorded for the NSCLC patients, of whom 120 to 150 were male and about a hundred were female. The cohort comprised a few hundred treatment-naïve NSCLC patients with resected, localized lung tumors. On the study overall, not on this receptor specifically: Higher T cell density in blood was associated with longer overall survival, whereas higher clonality in adjacent lung was associated with shorter survival. Because multi-region tumor sequencing was not performed, intratumor heterogeneity could not be ruled out. Because of the exploratory design, TCR variables were selected using unadjusted p-values without false-discovery rate correction. Uninvolved tumor-adjacent lung showed the highest T cell clonality, higher than tumor, which suggests more focused antigenic responses in the uninvolved tumor-adjacent lung. A median of around 50 of the top 100 tumor clones were detected in paired uninvolved adjacent lung, and about 29 of these tumor clones were also found among the top 100 clones of the paired uninvolved adjacent lung.

At diagnosis, tumor, uninvolved tumor-adjacent lung and peripheral blood were collected and then preserved as a mix of FFPE and fresh-frozen material. For TCR repertoire profiling, the blood samples were analyzed as peripheral blood mononuclear cells. Relative to germline, V is 6 bases shorter and J is 2 bases shorter, with 14 bases between their ends. The germline V gene encodes CDR1 MDHEN and CDR2 SYDVKM. Taken from cysteine to phenylalanine, the CDR3 has 15 residues. CDR3 DNA only is kept here, 45 bases in frame from base 1. With respect to this clone: Its antigen is still unknown. No base quality information exists; no much larger clone differs at one position.

The immunoSEQ Assay was used to sequence TCR beta CDR3 regions from DNA. In the authors' own workflow: T cell density was computed as TCR beta template counts normalized to usable DNA estimated by amplifying housekeeping genes. The preseqR package was used to estimate richness by extrapolating to 400,000 templates for PBMC samples and to 120,000 templates for tissue samples. Clonality was defined as one minus Pielou's evenness. Differential abundance testing on productive amino-acid clonotypes, with a minimum total count of 5 and an alpha of 0.1, was used to identify tissue-enriched TCRs. The Jaccard Index and the Morisita Overlap Index were used to measure repertoire overlap between compartments. TCR beta CDR3s were clustered by GLIPH together with public tetramer-defined viral CDR3s, and at least three viral sequences plus V-gene enrichment were required for viral motifs. As stored in TCRdb, this immuneACCESS dataset retains in-frame rearrangements with V and J assigned. A fraction of the clones does not appear; measured against another copy, unresolved V genes explain less than half of the discrepancy, and the remainder lacks a known reason. For V, J and clone size, that table is used; D and trimming come from the DNA. The sample table records approximately 28,000 clones; around 93% of these occur just once. Of the sample, roughly 4% falls within the top ten clones.

The sample here was peripheral blood mononuclear cells, taken before any cancer treatment. The sequence came from a woman aged 35 to 70 with stage III lung adenocarcinoma. Here the chain combines TRBV28 and TRBJ1-5; the D gene lacks a confident call. The CDR3 reads as follows: CASRSAGFRNQPQHF. The bases are TGTGCCAGCAGGTCGGCGGGGTTTCGCAATCAGCCCCAGCATTTT.